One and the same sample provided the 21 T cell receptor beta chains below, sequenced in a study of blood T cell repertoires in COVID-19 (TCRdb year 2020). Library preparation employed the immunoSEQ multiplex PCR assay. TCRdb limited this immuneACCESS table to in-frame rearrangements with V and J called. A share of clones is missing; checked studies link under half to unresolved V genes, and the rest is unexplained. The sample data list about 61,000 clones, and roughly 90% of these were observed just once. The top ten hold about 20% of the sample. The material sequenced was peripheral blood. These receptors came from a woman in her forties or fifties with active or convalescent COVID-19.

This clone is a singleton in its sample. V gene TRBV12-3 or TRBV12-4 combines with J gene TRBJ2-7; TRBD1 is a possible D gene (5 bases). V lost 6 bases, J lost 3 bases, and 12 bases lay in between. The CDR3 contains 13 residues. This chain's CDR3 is CASRPSGNYEQYF. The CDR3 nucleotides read TGTGCCAGCAGGCCTTCAGGGAACTACGAGCAGTACTTC.

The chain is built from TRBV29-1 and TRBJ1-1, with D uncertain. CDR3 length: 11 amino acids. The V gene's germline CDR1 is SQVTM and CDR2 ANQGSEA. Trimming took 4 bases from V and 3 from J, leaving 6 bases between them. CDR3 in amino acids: CSVVPYTEAFF. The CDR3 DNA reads TGCAGCGTTGTCCCGTACACTGAAGCTTTCTTT.

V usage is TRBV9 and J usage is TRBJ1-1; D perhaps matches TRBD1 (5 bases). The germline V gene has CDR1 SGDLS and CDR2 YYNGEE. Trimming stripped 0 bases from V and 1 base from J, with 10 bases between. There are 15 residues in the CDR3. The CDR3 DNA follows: TGTGCCAGCAGCGTAGCAGGGTGGGGGAACACTGAAGCTTTCTTT. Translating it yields CASSVAGWGNTEAFF.

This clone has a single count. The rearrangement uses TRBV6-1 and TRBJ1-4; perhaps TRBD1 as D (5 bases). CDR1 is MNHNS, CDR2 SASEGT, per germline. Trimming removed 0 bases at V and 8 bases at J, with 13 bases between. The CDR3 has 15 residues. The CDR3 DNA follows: TGTGCCAGCAGTGAAGCATCCAGGGAGGGGGAAAAACTGTTTTTT. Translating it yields CASSEASREGEKLFF.

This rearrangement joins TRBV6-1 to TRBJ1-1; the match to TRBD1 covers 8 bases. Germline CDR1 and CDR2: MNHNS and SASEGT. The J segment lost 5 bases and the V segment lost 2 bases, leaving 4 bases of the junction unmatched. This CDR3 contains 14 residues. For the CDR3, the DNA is TGTGCCAGCAGTGAAATTCAGGGGGCGACTGAAGCTTTCTTT. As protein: CASSEIQGATEAFF.

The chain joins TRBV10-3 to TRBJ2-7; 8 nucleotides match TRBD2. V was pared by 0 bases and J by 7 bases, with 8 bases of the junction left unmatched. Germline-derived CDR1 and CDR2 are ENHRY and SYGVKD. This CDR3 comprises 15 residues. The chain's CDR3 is CAISESVIAGREQYF. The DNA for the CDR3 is TGTGCCATCAGTGAGTCCGTAATAGCGGGGCGGGAGCAGTACTTC.

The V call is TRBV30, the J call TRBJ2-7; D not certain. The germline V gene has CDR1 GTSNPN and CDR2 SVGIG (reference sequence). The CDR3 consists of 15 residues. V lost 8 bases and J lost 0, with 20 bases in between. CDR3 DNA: TGTGCCGTACAAGCTGCCACAGTCGTCTCCTACGAGCAGTACTTC. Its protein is CAVQAATVVSYEQYF.

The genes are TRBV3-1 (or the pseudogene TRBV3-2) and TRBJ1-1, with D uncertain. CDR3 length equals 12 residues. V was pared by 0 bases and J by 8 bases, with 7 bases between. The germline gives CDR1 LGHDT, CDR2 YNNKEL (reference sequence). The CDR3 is CASSQDYGEAFF. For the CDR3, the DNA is TGTGCCAGCAGCCAAGATTACGGGGAAGCTTTCTTT.

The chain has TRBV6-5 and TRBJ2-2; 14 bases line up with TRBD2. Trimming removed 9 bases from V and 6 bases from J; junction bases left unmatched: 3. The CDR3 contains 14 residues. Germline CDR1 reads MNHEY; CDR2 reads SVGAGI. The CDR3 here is CARPGLAGAGELFF. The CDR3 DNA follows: TGTGCCAGGCCGGGACTAGCGGGAGCCGGGGAGCTGTTTTTT.

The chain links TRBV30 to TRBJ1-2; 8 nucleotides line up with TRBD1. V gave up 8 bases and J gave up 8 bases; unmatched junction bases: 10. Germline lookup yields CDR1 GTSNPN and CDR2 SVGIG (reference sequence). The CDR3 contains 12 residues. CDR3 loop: CARETGEGGYTF. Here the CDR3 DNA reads TGTGCCCGTGAGACAGGGGAGGGGGGCTACACCTTC.

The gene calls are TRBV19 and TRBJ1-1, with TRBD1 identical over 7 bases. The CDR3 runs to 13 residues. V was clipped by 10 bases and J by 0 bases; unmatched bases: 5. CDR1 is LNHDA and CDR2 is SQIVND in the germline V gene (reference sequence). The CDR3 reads CATTGQMNTEAFF. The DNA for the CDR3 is TGTGCCACCACGGGACAGATGAACACTGAAGCTTTCTTT.

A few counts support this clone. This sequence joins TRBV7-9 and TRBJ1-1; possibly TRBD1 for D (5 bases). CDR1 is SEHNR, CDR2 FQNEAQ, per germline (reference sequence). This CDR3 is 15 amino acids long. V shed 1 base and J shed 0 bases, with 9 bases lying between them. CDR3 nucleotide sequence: TGTGCCAGCAGCTTAGTTGGGGCAATGAACACTGAAGCTTTCTTT. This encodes CASSLVGAMNTEAFF.

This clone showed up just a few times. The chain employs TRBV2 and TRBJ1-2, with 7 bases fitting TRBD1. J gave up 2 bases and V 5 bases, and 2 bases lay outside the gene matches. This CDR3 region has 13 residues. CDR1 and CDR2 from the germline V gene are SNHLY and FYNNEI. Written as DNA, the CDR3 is TGTGCCAGCAGTACACAGGGGAACTATGGCTACACCTTC. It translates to CASSTQGNYGYTF.

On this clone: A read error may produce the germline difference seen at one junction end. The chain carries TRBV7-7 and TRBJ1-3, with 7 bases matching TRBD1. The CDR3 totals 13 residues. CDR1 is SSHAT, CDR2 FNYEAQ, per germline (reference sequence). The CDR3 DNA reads TGTGCTAGCAGTAATGGACAGGACACGACCATATATTTT. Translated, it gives CASSNGQDTTIYF.

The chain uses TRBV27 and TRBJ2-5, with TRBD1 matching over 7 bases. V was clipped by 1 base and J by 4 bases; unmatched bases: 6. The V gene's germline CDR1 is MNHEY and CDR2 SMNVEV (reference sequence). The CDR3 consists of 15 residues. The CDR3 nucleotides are TGTGCCAGCAGTTTATTTACAGGGGCAGGAGAGACCCAGTACTTC. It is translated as CASSLFTGAGETQYF.

CDR3 protein: CASSLVLAEPYNEQFF. The CDR3 nucleotides read TGTGCCAGCAGTTTGGTACTAGCGGAGCCCTACAATGAGCAGTTCTTC. The chain carries TRBV28 and TRBJ2-1; 8 bases line up with TRBD2. CDR3 size: 16 residues. Germline V CDR1 and CDR2: MDHEN, SYDVKM. Trimming at V came to 3 bases and at J to 2 bases, leaving 6 bases not matched to a gene.

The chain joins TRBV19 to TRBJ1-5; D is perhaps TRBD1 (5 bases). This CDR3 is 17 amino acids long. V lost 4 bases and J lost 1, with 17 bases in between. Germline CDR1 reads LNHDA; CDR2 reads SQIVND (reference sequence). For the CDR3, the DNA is TGTGCCAGTAGTAGTTTCGGGGGAGTGGGAAGCAATCAGCCCCAGCATTTT. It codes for CASSSFGGVGSNQPQHF.

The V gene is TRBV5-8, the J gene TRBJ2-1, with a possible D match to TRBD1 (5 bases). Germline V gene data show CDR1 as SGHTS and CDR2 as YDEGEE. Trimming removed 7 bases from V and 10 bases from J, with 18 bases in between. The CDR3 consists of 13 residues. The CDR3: CASLQGSSLEQFF. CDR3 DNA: TGTGCCAGCCTCCAGGGCTCCTCTCTCGAGCAGTTCTTC.

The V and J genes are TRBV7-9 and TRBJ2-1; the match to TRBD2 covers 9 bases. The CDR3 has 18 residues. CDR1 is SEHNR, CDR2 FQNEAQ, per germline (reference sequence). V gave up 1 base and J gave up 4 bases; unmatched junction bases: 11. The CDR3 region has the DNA TGTGCCAGCAGCTTAGTTGTGGCGGCTAGCGGGACGTACAATGAGCAGTTCTTC. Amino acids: CASSLVVAASGTYNEQFF.

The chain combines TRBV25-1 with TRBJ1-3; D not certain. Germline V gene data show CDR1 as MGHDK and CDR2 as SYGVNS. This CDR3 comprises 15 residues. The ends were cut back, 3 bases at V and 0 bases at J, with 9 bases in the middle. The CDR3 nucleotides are TGTGCCAGCAGTGACCCCAGGCTCTCTGGAAACACCATATATTTT. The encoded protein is CASSDPRLSGNTIYF.

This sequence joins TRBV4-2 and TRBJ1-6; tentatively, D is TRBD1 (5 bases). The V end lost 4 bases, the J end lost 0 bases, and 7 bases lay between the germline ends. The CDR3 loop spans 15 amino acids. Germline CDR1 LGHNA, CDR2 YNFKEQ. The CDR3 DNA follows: TGTGCCAGCAGCCGACAGTTCTCCTATAATTCACCCCTCCACTTT. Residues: CASSRQFSYNSPLHF.